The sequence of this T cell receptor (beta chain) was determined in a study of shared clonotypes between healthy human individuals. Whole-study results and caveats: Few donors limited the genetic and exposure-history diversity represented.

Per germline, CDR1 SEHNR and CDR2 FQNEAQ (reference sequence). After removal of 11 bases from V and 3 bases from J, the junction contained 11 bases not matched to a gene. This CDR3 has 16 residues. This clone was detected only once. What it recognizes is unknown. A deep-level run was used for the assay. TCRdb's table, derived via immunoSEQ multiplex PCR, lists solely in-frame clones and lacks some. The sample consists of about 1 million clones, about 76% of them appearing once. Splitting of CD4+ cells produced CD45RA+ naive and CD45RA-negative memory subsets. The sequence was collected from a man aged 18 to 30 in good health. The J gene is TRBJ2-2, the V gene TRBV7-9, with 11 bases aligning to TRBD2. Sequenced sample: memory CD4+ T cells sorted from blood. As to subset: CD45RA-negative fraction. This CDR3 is CASNGASGGHTGELFF. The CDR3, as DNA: TGTGCCTCAAATGGGGCTAGCGGGGGGCACACCGGGGAGCTGTTTTTT. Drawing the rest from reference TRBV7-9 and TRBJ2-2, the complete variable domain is DTGVSQNPRHKITKRGQNVTFRCDPISEHNRLYWYRQTLGQGPEFLTYFQNEAQLEKSRLLSDRFSAERPKGSFSTLEIQRTEQGDSAMYLCASNGASGGHTGELFFGEGSRLTVL.